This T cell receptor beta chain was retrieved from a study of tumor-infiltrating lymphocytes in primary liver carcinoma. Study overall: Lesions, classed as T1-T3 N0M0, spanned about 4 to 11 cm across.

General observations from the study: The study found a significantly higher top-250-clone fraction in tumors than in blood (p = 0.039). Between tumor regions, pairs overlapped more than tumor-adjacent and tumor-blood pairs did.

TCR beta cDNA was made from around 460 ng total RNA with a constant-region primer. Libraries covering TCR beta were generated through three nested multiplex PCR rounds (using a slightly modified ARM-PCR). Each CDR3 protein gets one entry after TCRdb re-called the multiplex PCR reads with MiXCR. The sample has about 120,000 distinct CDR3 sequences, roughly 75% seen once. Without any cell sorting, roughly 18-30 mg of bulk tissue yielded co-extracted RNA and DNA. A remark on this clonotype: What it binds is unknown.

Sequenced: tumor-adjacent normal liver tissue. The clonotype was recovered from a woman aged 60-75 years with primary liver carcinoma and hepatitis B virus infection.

CDR3 region: CASYGVGSNYGYTF. The CDR3 DNA reads as TGTGCCAGCTATGGTGTAGGCTCTAACTATGGCTACACCTTC. V and J are TRBV6-6 and TRBJ1-2, with D unclear. The germline V and J ends were trimmed by 8 bases and 0 bases, with 13 bases remaining between them. Germline V CDR1 and CDR2: MNHNY, SVGAGI (reference sequence). The CDR3 has 14 amino acids.